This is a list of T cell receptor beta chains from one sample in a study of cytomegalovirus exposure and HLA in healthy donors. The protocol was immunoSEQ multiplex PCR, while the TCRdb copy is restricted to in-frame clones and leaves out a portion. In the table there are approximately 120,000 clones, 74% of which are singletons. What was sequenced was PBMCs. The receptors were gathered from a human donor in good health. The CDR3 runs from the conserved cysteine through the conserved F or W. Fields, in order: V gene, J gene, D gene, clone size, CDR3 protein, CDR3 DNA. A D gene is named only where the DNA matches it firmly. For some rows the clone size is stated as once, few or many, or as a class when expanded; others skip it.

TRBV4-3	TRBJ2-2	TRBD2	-	CASSQPSTGRGELFF	TGCGCCAGCAGCCAACCTTCAACCGGGAGGGGGGAGCTGTTTTTT
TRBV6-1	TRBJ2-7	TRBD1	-	CASSDVGQGAYEQYF	TGTGCCAGCAGTGATGTCGGACAGGGGGCTTACGAGCAGTACTTC
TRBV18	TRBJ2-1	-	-	CASSPPGVGTDEQFF	TGTGCCAGCTCACCCCCGGGAGTAGGTACGGATGAGCAGTTCTTC
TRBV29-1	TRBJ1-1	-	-	CSATKRGGVITEAFF	TGCAGCGCCACTAAACGGGGAGGGGTGATCACTGAAGCTTTCTTT
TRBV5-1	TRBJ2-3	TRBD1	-	CASSPGTGYSADTQYF	TGCGCCAGCAGTCCCGGGACAGGGTACTCAGCAGATACGCAGTATTTT
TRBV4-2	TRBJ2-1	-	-	CASSQGLYNEQFF	TGTGCCAGCAGCCAAGGTCTCTACAATGAGCAGTTCTTC
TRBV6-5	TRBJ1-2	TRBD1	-	CASGQQGANYGYTF	TGTGCCAGCGGACAACAGGGGGCCAACTATGGCTACACCTTC
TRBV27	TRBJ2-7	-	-	CASVTYEQYF	TGTGCCAGTGTTACCTACGAGCAGTACTTC
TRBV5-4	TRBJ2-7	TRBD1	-	CASSLSNRGSSNEQYF	TGTGCCAGCAGCTTATCTAACAGGGGGTCCTCCAACGAGCAGTACTTC
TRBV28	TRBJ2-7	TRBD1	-	CATLLGQREQYF	TGTGCCACCCTACTGGGACAGCGCGAGCAGTACTTC
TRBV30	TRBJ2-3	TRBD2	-	CAWSRLAGGPSDTQYF	TGTGCCTGGAGCCGACTAGCGGGGGGGCCATCAGATACGCAGTATTTT
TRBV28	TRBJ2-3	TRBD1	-	CASSLPGTGGSRDTQYF	TGTGCCAGCAGTTTGCCCGGGACAGGGGGCTCTAGAGATACGCAGTATTTT
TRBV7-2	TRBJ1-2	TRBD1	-	CASSLPGQGARSYGYTF	TGTGCCAGCAGCTTACCGGGACAGGGGGCGCGTAGCTATGGCTACACCTTC
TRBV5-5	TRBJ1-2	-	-	CASSNGLQLNYGYTF	TGTGCCAGCAGCAACGGACTCCAGCTAAACTATGGCTACACCTTC
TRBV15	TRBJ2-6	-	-	CATSRDKGPTSSGANVLTF	TGTGCCACCAGCAGAGATAAAGGACCCACTAGCTCTGGGGCCAACGTCCTGACTTTC
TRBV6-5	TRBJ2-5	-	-	CASKAAFARETQYF	TGTGCCAGCAAAGCGGCCTTCGCGAGGGAGACCCAGTACTTC
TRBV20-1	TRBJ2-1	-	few	CSAQGNNEQFF	TGCAGTGCTCAGGGAAACAATGAGCAGTTCTTC
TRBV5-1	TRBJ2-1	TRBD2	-	CASRRGGEYNEQFF	TGCGCCAGCAGGAGGGGAGGGGAATACAATGAGCAGTTCTTC
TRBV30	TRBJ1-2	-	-	CAWMGRGYGYTF	TGTGCCTGGATGGGCAGGGGCTATGGCTACACCTTC
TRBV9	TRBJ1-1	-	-	CASSAIKTGGNTEAFF	TGTGCCAGCAGCGCAATCAAGACAGGCGGAAACACTGAAGCTTTCTTT
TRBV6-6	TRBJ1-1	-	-	CASSYSSGMGGTEAFF	TGTGCCAGCAGTTACTCATCGGGGATGGGCGGCACTGAAGCTTTCTTT
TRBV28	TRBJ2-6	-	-	CASSYPGANVLTF	TGTGCCAGCAGCTACCCTGGGGCCAACGTCCTGACTTTC
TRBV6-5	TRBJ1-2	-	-	CASQGTLNGYTF	TGTGCCAGCCAAGGGACACTTAATGGCTACACCTTC
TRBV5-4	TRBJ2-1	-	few	CASSITRVNEQFF	TGTGCCAGCAGCATTACTAGAGTCAATGAGCAGTTCTTC
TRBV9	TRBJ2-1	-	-	CASSVGIVFGNEQFF	TGTGCCAGCAGCGTAGGAATAGTTTTCGGCAATGAGCAGTTCTTC
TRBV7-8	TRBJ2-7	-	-	CASSLAGRGYEQYF	TGTGCCAGCAGCTTAGCGGGCAGGGGTTACGAGCAGTACTTC
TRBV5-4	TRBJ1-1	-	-	CASSLTGLSEAFF	TGTGCCAGCAGCTTGACAGGGCTGTCGGAAGCTTTCTTT
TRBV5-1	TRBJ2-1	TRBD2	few	CASSFGGAYNEQFF	TGCGCCAGCAGCTTCGGGGGGGCCTACAATGAGCAGTTCTTC
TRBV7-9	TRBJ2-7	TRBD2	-	CASSLSMRESHEQYF	TGTGCCAGCAGCCTATCCATGCGGGAGTCTCACGAGCAGTACTTC
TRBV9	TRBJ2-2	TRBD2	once	CASSAPGLTTGELFF	TGTGCCAGCAGCGCTCCGGGACTAACCACCGGGGAGCTGTTTTTT
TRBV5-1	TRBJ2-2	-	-	CASSPMNTGELFF	TGCGCCAGCAGCCCTATGAACACCGGGGAGCTGTTTTTT
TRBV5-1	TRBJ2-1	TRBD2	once	CASSLAGTRNNEQFF	TGCGCCAGCAGCTTGGCCGGGACTAGGAACAATGAGCAGTTCTTC
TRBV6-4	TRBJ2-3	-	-	CASSDVRDTQYF	TGTGCCAGCAGTGACGTCCGGGATACGCAGTATTTT
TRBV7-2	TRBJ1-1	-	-	CASSFATGSRNTEAFF	TGTGCCAGCAGCTTCGCGACAGGTTCGAGGAACACTGAAGCTTTCTTT
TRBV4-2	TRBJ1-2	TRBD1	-	CASSRGTGDYGYTF	TGTGCCAGCAGTCGGGGGACAGGCGACTATGGCTACACCTTC
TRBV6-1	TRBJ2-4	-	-	CASSGERVKNIQYF	TGTGCCAGCAGTGGGGAGAGGGTCAAAAACATTCAGTACTTC
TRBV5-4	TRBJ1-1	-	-	CASSGQQGLNTEAFF	TGTGCCAGCAGCGGGCAACAGGGCCTGAACACTGAAGCTTTCTTT
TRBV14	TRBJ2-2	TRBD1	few	CASSVHRGSTGELFF	TGTGCCAGCAGCGTACACAGGGGGAGTACCGGGGAGCTGTTTTTT
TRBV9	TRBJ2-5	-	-	CASSVGSGGHQETQYF	TGTGCCAGCAGCGTAGGTAGCGGTGGCCATCAAGAGACCCAGTACTTC
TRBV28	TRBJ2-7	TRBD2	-	CASSLTSGRFYEQYF	TGTGCCAGCAGTCTCACTAGCGGGAGGTTCTACGAGCAGTACTTC
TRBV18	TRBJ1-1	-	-	CASSETGRGSTEAFF	TGTGCCAGCTCGGAAACAGGCCGGGGGAGCACTGAAGCTTTCTTT